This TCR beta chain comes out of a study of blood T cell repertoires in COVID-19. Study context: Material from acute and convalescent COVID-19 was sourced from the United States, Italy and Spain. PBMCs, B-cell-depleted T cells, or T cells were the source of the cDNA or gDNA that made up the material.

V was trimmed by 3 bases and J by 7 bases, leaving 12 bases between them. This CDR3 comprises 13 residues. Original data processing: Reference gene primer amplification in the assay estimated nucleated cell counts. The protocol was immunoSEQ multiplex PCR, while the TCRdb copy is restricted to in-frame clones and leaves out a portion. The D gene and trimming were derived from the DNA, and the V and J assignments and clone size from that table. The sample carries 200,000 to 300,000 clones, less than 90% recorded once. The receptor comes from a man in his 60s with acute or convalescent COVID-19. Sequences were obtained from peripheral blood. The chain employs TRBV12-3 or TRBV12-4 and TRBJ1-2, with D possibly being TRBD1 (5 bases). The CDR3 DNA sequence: TGTGCCAGCAGTTTTGCAGGGAATCGTGGCTACACCTTC. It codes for CASSFAGNRGYTF.